The rows below give T cell receptor beta chains drawn from one sample of a study of naive and memory T cell subsets. Via MiXCR, TCRdb re-called the UMI-ligation and nested PCR reads, giving one row per CDR3 protein. Among 15,000 to 20,000 distinct CDR3 sequences, approximately 8.6% were seen once, and the ten largest hold about 23%. The sequenced material came from central memory CD8+ T cells from blood. All receptors come from a human donor in good health. The CDR3 runs from the conserved cysteine through the conserved F or W. Clone sizes are given selectively: once, few, many, or a class where the clone is expanded.

V	size	J	CDR3
TRBV10-3	many	TRBJ1-1	CAISVGGTNTEAFF
TRBV4-3	-	TRBJ2-1	CASSAGPSSYNEQFF
TRBV28	many	TRBJ2-7	CASSPLSAYEQYF
TRBV6-1	few	TRBJ2-7	CASSSGTASSYEQYF
TRBV6-2/TRBV6-3	few	TRBJ1-5	CASSYDSNQPQHF
TRBV6-2/TRBV6-3	few	TRBJ2-5	CASSYGGGSQETQYF
TRBV20-1	few	TRBJ2-5	CSARDYQRIQETQYF
TRBV18	many	TRBJ2-7	CASSEFLDRGRAGYEQYF
TRBV4-3	many	TRBJ2-1	CASSQAGGWDEQFF
TRBV4-3	-	TRBJ2-1	CASSQDTGGPYNEQFF
TRBV28	few	TRBJ2-1	CASSKGREQFF
TRBV6-4	many	TRBJ2-3	CASSTGTSGHTDTQYF
TRBV6-2/TRBV6-3	-	TRBJ2-1	CASSYRGTSSLDEQFF
TRBV6-2/TRBV6-3	many	TRBJ2-4	CASSTTGTVSFFIQYF
TRBV4-3	-	TRBJ2-2	CASSRTSGGAGELFF
TRBV7-8	few	TRBJ2-7	CASSLAGSSVYEQYF
TRBV12-3/TRBV12-4	-	TRBJ2-6	CASRPSWGANVLTF
TRBV7-2	many	TRBJ2-7	CASSLYTSSYEQYF
TRBV27	few	TRBJ2-3	CASSTRTTSTDTQYF
TRBV27	few	TRBJ1-1	CASSLRRGLNTEAFF
TRBV14	-	TRBJ1-2	CASSPARRDGYTF
TRBV4-1	few	TRBJ1-1	CASSLTSSWAEEAFF
TRBV5-4	-	TRBJ2-1	CASSQQNRAHEQFF
TRBV3-1	-	TRBJ1-2	CASSEDRGYYGYTF
TRBV10-3	many	TRBJ2-3	CAISDGQDSTDTQYF
TRBV6-1	few	TRBJ2-1	CASSVWGPDNEQFF
TRBV2	-	TRBJ2-1	CASITGTGYNEQFF
TRBV24-1	many	TRBJ2-3	CATSDLGQGNSDTQYF
TRBV27	few	TRBJ1-1	CASSLSAGTEAFF
TRBV6-5	few	TRBJ1-2	CASSSLSPHYGYTF
TRBV11-2	many	TRBJ2-7	CASSFGDSSYEQYF
TRBV13	few	TRBJ2-7	CASSSGGGPYEQYF
TRBV4-3	many	TRBJ2-1	CASSQDLGEAYNEQFF
TRBV12-3/TRBV12-4	few	TRBJ1-1	CASSFGVPEAFF
TRBV4-3	-	TRBJ2-5	CASSQGVRRGETQYF
TRBV11-3	few	TRBJ1-1	CASSSGRGRAPNTEAFF
TRBV20-1	many	TRBJ1-5	CSATRWDRGGNQPQHF
TRBV19	few	TRBJ2-1	CASSIRDRQNYEQFF
TRBV4-3	-	TRBJ1-2	CASSHTLESPYGYTF
TRBV6-1	-	TRBJ2-7	CATIGTGLYEQYF
TRBV9	medium-sized	TRBJ2-7	CASSVSTTYEQYF
TRBV6-2/TRBV6-3	many	TRBJ2-5	CASSYSEAGETQYF
TRBV27	-	TRBJ1-6	CASSYRDGNSPLHF
TRBV28	-	TRBJ2-7	CASSSRTSGSSEQYF
TRBV4-2	few	TRBJ2-7	CASSQTGRTSYEQYF
TRBV6-1	many	TRBJ2-1	CAGSGESYNEQFF
TRBV6-2/TRBV6-3	many	TRBJ2-4	CASSPPGTGQNIQYF
TRBV6-2/TRBV6-3	few	TRBJ2-7	CASTLRFEVAYEQYF
TRBV6-2/TRBV6-3	-	TRBJ2-7	CASSFGAQYEQYF
TRBV20-1	many	TRBJ2-3	CSARRLAESTDTQYF
TRBV27	-	TRBJ2-1	CATFYGPTYNEQFF
TRBV10-3	many	TRBJ2-1	CAISEFQRGTPYNEQFF
TRBV9	few	TRBJ2-5	CASSTSGGPQETQYF
TRBV29-1	many	TRBJ1-1	CSVGQTNTEAFF
TRBV4-2	medium-sized	TRBJ1-5	CASSQELTGQPQHF